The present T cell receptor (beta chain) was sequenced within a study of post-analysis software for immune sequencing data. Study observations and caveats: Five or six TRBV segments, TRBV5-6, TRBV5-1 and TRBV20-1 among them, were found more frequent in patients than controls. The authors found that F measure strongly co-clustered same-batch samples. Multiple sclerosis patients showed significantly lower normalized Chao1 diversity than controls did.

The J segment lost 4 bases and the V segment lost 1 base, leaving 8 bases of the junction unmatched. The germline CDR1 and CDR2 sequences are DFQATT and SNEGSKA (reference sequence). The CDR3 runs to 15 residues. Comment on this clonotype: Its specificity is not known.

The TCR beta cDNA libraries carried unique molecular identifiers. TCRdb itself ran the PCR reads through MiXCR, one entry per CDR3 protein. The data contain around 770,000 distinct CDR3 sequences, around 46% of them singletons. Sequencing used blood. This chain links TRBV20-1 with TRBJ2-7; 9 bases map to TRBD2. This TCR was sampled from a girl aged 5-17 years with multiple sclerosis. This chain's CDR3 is CSARVWLAGQYEQYF. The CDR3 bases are TGCAGTGCTAGAGTTTGGCTAGCGGGACAGTACGAGCAGTACTTC.